The subject of this entry is one T cell receptor (beta chain). Trimming removed 6 bases from V and 1 base from J; junction bases left unmatched: 3. This CDR3 region has 14 residues. CDR1 and CDR2 from the germline V gene are MNHEY and SVGAGI. This sample was taken from a study of blood T cell repertoires in COVID-19. Whole-study context: T cells, B-cell-depleted T cells, or PBMCs supplied cDNA or gDNA.

Source study methods: By means of reference gene primer amplification, nucleated cell counts were estimated. The protocol was immunoSEQ multiplex PCR, while the TCRdb copy is restricted to in-frame clones and leaves out a portion. D and trimming were read from the DNA, whereas the V and J calls and clone size are those reported in that table. Of roughly 140,000 clones in the sample, just over 85% are singletons; the top ten hold roughly 3.5%. The clonotype originates from a man aged 65-85 years with acute or convalescent COVID-19. The chain is built from TRBV6-5 and TRBJ1-3; 7 positions match TRBD1. The specimen sequenced was peripheral blood. CDR3 bases: TGTGCCAGCAGCGAGGACAGGTCTGGAAACACCATATATTTT. Protein product: CASSEDRSGNTIYF.